This T cell receptor beta chain was observed in a study of identical twins. Study outcomes and limitations: Conclusions relied on cross-sectional statistical analysis, not following the same donors. Diverse VJ usage suggested most zero-insertion clonotypes were not invariant T cells.

A universal primer binding site was introduced by template switching. The final cDNA contained unique molecular identifiers. MiXCR, applied by TCRdb to the 5' RACE reads, yields one record per CDR3 protein. The data show 500,000 to 700,000 distinct CDR3 sequences, roughly 7.1% seen once. This clonotype has a count of ten or more. Antigen specificity is unknown. Every sampled donor was Caucasian and healthy. V lost 9 bases and J 1 base, leaving 9 bases between the germline ends. CDR3 length: 12 amino acids. Germline CDR1 reads SNHLY; CDR2 reads FYNNEI. This same sample was also taken into another study, of yellow fever vaccine responses in identical twins.

Sequences were obtained from PBMCs. The chain couples TRBV2 to TRBJ1-1; D uncertain. The receptor comes from a woman between 18 and 30 years old in good health. CDR3 DNA: TGTGCCAGTACGGTAGAGAACACTGAAGCTTTCTTT. Its protein is CASTVENTEAFF.